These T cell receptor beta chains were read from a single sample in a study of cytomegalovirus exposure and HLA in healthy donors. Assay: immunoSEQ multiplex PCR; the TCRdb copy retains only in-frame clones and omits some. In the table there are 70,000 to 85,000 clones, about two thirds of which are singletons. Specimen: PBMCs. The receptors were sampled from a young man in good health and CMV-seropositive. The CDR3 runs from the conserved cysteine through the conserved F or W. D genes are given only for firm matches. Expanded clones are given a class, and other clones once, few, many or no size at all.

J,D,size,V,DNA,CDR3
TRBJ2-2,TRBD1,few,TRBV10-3,TGTGCCATCAGACGGGACAGGAACACCGGGGAGCTGTTTTTT,CAIRRDRNTGELFF
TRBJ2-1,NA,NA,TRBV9,TGTGCCAGCAGCGGACAGAACAATGAGCAGTTCTTC,CASSGQNNEQFF
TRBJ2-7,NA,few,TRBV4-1,TGCGCCAGCAGCCAAGTTGTTTCCACCTACGAGCAGTACTTC,CASSQVVSTYEQYF
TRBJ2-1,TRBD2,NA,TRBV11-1,TGTGCCAGCAGCTTAAATAGCGGGGGGGCCGAAGGTCAGTTCTTC,CASSLNSGGAEGQFF
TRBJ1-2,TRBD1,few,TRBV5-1,TGCGCCAGCAGCACCGACAGGGGGCGGATTGATGGCTACACCTTC,CASSTDRGRIDGYTF
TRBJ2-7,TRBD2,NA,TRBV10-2,TGCGCCAGCAGCGACAGTCTCGCGGGGGGGCCCTACGAGCAGTACTTC,CASSDSLAGGPYEQYF
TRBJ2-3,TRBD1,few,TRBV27,TGTGCCAGCAGTTTGGACAGGGGGTTAAGCGATACGCAGTATTTT,CASSLDRGLSDTQYF
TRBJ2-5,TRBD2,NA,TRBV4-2,TGTGCCAGCAGCCAAGCTGGAGACGGCGGGGGGTTCCAAGAGACCCAGTACTTC,CASSQAGDGGGFQETQYF
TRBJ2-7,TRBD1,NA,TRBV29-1,TGCAGCGTGCCGGGACAGGGAGACTCCGAGCAGTACTTC,CSVPGQGDSEQYF
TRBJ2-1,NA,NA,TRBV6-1,TGTGCCAGCAGTGAAGCTCGGCAGGGGATCGATGAGCAGTTCTTC,CASSEARQGIDEQFF
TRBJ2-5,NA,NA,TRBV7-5,TGTGCCAGAAGCAAACTACAGGGGAAGCAAGAGACCCAGTACTTC,CARSKLQGKQETQYF
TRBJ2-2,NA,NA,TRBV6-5,TGTGCCAGCAGTTACTTGGGGGGGCGCGCCGGGGAGCTGTTTTTT,CASSYLGGRAGELFF
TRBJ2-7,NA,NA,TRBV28,TGTGCCAGCAGGACCTTAAGGAGCTCCTACGAGCAGTACTTC,CASRTLRSSYEQYF
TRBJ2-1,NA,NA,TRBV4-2,TGTGCCAGCAGCCAAGAACAGACAAGACAGGCGACCAGGTTCTTC,CASSQEQTRQATRFF
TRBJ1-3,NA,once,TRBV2,TGTGCCAGCAGGCTCAGCCAGGGGAGTGACACCATATATTTT,CASRLSQGSDTIYF
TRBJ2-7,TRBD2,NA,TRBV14,TGTGCCAGCAGCCAAAGCGGGAGGGCATCCTACGAGCAGTACTTC,CASSQSGRASYEQYF
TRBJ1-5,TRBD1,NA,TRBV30,TGTGCCTGGACGGTAATCCGGACAGGGGAGAGAGACAATCAGCCCCAGCATTTT,CAWTVIRTGERDNQPQHF
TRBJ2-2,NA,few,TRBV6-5,TGTGCCAGCAGCTTAGGGGATCGGAACGGGGAGCTGTTTTTT,CASSLGDRNGELFF
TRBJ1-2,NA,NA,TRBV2,TGTGCCAGCAGTGTAAGGGACAATAATGGCTACACCTTC,CASSVRDNNGYTF
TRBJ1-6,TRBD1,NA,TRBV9,TGTGCCGCTACCCCCAGTCGAGGACAGGGGAATGGTTCACCCCTCCACTTT,CAATPSRGQGNGSPLHF
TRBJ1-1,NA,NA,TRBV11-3,TGTGCCAGCAGCCTCCATACAGCGGGGGCTTTCTTT,CASSLHTAGAFF
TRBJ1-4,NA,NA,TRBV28,TGTGCCAGCAGGCGCGCCCCCAATGAAAAACTGTTTTTT,CASRRAPNEKLFF
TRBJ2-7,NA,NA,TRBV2,TGTGCCAGCGTTCCAGGGCCCCACGAGCAGTACTTC,CASVPGPHEQYF
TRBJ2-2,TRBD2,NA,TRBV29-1,TGCAGCGCCGTAGCGGGAGACACCGGGGAGCTGTTTTTT,CSAVAGDTGELFF
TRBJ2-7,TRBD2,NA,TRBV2,TGTGCCAGCAAATTAACTAGCGGGGGGGGACCGGGGCAGTACTTC,CASKLTSGGGPGQYF
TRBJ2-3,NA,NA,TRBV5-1,TGCGCCAGCAGCTTGCGGAGGAGAGTTCCAGCGACAGATACGCAGTATTTT,CASSLRRRVPATDTQYF